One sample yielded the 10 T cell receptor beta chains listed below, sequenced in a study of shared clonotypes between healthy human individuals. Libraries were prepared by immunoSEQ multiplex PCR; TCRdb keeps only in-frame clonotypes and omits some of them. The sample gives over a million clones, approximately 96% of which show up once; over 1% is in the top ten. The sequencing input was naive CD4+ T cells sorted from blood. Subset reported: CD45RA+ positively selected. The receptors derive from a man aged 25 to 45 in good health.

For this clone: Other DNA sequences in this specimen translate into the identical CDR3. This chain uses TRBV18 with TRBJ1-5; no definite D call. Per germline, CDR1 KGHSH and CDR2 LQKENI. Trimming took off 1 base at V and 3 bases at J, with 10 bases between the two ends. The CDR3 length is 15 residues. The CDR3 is CASSPRDGTNQPQHF. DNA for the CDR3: TGTGCCAGCTCACCACGTGACGGAACCAATCAGCCCCAGCATTTT. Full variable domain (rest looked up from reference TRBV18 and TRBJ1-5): NAGVMQNPRHLVRRRGQEARLRCSPMKGHSHVYWYRQLPEEGLKFMVYLQKENIIDESGMPKERFSAEFPKEGPSILRIQQVVRGDSAAYFCASSPRDGTNQPQHFGDGTRLSIL.

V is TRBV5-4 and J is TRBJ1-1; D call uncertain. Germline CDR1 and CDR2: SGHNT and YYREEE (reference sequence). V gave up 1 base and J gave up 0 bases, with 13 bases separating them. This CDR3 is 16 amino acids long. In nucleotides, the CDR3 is TGTGCCAGCAGCTTGTCCCCGAGAGCAATGAACACTGAAGCTTTCTTT. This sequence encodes CASSLSPRAMNTEAFF.

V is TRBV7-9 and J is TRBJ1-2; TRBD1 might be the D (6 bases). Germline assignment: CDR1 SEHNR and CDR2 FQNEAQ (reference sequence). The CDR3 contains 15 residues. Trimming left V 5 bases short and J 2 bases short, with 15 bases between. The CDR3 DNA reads TGTGCCAGCAGCCCCTCAAAGACAGGAAACTATGGCTACACCTTC. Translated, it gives CASSPSKTGNYGYTF.

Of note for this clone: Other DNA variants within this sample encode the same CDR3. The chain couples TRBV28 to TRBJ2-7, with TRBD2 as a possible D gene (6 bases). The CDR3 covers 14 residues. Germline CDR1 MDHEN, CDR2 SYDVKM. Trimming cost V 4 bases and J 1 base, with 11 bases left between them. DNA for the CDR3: TGTGCCAGCAGTTCCCCGGGACTTTCCTACGAGCAGTACTTC. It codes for CASSSPGLSYEQYF.

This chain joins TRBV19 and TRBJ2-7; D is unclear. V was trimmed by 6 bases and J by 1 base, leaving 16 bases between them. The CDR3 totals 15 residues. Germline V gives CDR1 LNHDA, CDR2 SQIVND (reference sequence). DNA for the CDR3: TGTGCCAGTAGGTTCAGTCCCATCGGGTCCTACGAGCAGTACTTC. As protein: CASRFSPIGSYEQYF.

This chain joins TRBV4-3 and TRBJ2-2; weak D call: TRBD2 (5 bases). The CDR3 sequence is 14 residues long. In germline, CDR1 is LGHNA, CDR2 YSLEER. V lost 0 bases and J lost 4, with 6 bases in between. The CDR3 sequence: CASSQDSVTGELFF. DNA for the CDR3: TGCGCCAGCAGCCAAGATAGCGTCACCGGGGAGCTGTTTTTT.

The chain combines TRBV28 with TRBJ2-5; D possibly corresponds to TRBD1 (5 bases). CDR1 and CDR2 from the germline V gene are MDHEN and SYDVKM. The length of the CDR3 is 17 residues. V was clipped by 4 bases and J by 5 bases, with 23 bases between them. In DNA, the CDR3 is TGTGCCAGCAGTTATCTGGGTGCGAAGGGGCCCCGGGAGACCCAGTACTTC. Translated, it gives CASSYLGAKGPRETQYF.

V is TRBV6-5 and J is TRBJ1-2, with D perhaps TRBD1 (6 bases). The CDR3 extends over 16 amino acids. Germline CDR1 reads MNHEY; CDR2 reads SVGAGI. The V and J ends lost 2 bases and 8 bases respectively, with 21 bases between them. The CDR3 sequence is CASSYRNVGGPSGYTF. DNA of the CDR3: TGTGCCAGCAGTTACCGAAACGTGGGGGGCCCTTCGGGCTACACCTTC.

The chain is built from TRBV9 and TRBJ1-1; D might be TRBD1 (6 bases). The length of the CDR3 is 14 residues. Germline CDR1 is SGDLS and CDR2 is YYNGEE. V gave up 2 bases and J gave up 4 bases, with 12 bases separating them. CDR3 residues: CASSVGTRITEAFF. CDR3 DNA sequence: TGTGCCAGCAGCGTGGGGACACGAATCACTGAAGCTTTCTTT.

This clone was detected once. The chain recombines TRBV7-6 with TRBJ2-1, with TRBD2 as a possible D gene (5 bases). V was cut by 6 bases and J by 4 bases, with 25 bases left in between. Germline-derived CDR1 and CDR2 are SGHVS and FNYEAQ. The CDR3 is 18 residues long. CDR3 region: CASSLQEGTPDTYNEQFF. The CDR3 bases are TGTGCCAGCAGTCTACAAGAGGGTACCCCAGACACTTACAATGAGCAGTTCTTC. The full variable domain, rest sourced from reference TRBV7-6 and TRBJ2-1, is GAGVSQSPRYKVTKRGQDVALRCDPISGHVSLYWYRQALGQGPEFLTYFNYEAQQDKSGLPNDRFSAERPEGSISTLTIQRTEQRDSAMYRCASSLQEGTPDTYNEQFFGPGTRLTVL.